This note documents a single T cell receptor (beta chain) sequence. Its antigen is not known. The data derive from a study of identical twins. Trimming pared 3 bases from V and 2 bases from J, leaving 11 bases between. The germline V gene has CDR1 LGHDT and CDR2 YNNKEL (reference sequence). The CDR3 extends over 15 amino acids. Each CDR3 protein gets one entry after TCRdb re-called the 5' RACE reads with MiXCR. The repertoire holds roughly 350,000 distinct CDR3 sequences, with roughly an eighth as singletons. The study, taken as a whole, reports: High-abundance cord blood beta clonotypes had fewer insertions; memory repertoires showed none.

This sample also belongs to another study, concerning yellow fever vaccine responses in identical twins. From that study: As reported, the vaccine T cell response of twins seemed partly convergent and partly personalized.

The TCR comes from a woman aged 18-29 years in good health. The chain has TRBV3-1 and TRBJ2-1; weak D call: TRBD2 (6 bases). The sequencing sample was made of CD8+ T cells sorted from blood. The CDR3 bases are TGTGCCAGCAGCCACGGGACTTCCCCCTACAATGAGCAGTTCTTC. This sequence encodes CASSHGTSPYNEQFF.